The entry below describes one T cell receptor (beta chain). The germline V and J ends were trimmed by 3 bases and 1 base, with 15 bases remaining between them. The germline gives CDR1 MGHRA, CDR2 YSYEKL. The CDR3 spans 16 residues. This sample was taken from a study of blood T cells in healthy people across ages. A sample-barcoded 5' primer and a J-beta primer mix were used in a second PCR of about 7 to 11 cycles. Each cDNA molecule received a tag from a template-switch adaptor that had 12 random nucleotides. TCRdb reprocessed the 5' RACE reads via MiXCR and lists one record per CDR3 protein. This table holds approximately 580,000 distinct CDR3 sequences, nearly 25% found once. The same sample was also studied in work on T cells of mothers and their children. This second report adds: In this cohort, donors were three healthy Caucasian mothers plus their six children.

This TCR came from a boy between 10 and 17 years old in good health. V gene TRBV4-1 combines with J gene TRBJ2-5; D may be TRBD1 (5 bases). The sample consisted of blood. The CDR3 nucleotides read TGCGCCAGCAGCCACACCTTGGTGGGGCGCCAAGAGACCCAGTACTTC. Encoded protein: CASSHTLVGRQETQYF.